This T cell receptor beta chain was profiled in a study of T cell repertoires in cytomegalovirus infection. Background on the study: Public TCR beta signatures were indicative of both CMV infection and a matching HLA type.

TCRdb ran MiXCR on the reads and lists one entry per CDR3 protein. The table shows 230,000 or so distinct CDR3 sequences, with around two fifths occurring only once. Worth noting for this clonotype: Its antigen is unknown.

V trimming: 5 bases; J trimming: 6 bases; junction bases outside the gene matches: 4. Germline assignment: CDR1 SGHVS and CDR2 FQNEAQ. CDR3 length: 15 residues. Sequenced material: CD8+ T cells from cultured PBMCs, taken from culture after CMV antigen stimulation. The chain links TRBV7-8 to TRBJ2-1, with 13 bases fitting TRBD2. This clonotype originated in a human donor in good health (CMV status not recorded). Some clones in this sample may be carry-over from other donors' samples. The DNA for the CDR3 is TGTGCCAGCAGCCCGGGACTAGCGGGGTCCAATGAGCAGTTCTTC. This sequence encodes CASSPGLAGSNEQFF.